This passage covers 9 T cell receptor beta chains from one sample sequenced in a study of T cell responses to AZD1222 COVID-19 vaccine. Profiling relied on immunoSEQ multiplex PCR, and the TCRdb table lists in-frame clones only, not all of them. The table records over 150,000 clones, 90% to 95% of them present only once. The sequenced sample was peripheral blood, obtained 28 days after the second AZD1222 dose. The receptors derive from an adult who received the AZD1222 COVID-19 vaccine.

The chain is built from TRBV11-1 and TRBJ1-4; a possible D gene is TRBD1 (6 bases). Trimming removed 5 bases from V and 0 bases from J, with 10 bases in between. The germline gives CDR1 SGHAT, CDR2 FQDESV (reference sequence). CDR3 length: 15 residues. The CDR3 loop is CASSPDRATNEKLFF. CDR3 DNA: TGTGCCAGCAGCCCGGACAGAGCAACTAATGAAAAACTGTTTTTT.

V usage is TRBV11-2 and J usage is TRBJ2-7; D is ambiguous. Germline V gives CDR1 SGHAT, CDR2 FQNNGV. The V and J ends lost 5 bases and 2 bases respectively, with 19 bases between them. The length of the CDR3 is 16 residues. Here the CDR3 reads CASSAAARTPPYEQYF. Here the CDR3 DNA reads TGTGCCAGCAGCGCCGCGGCTAGGACCCCTCCCTACGAGCAGTACTTC.

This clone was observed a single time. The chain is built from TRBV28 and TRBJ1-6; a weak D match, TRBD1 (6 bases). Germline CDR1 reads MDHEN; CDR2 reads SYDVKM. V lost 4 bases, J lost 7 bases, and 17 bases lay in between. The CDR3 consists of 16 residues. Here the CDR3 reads CASSSGTLIFNSPLHF. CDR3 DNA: TGTGCCAGCAGTTCCGGGACACTAATTTTCAATTCACCCCTCCACTTT.

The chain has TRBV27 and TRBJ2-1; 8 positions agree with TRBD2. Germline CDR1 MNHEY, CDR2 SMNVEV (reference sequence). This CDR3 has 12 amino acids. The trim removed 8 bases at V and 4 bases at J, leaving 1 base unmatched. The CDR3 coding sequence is TGTGCCAGCGGCGGGAGGTACAATGAGCAGTTCTTC. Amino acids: CASGGRYNEQFF.

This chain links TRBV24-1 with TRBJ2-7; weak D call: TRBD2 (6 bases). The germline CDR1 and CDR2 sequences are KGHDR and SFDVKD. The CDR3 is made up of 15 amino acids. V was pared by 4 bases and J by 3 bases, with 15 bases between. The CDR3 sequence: CATSEGGISSYEQYF. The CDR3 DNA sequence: TGTGCCACCAGTGAAGGAGGGATCAGCAGCTACGAGCAGTACTTC.

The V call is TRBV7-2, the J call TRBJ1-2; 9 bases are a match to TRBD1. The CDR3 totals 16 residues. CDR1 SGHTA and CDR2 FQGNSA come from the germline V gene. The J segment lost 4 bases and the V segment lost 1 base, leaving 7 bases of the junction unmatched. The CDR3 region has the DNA TGTGCCAGCAGCTTAGGGGGGACAGGGAGTTCCTATGGCTACACCTTC. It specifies CASSLGGTGSSYGYTF.

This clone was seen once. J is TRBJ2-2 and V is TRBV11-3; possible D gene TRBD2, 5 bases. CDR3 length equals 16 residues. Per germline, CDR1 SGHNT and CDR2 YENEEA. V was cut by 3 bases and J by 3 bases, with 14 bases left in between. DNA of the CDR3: TGTGCCAGCAGCTTCTGGTCCTTCGGGGACACCGGGGAGCTGTTTTTT. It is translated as CASSFWSFGDTGELFF.

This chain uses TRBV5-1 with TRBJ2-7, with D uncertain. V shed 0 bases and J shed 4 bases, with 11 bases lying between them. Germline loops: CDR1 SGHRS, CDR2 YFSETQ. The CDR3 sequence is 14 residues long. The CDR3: CASSLESVFYEQYF. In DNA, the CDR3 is TGCGCCAGCAGCTTGGAATCCGTGTTTTACGAGCAGTACTTC. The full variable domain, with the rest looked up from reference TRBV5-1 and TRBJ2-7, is KAGVTQTPRYLIKTRGQQVTLSCSPISGHRSVSWYQQTPGQGLQFLFEYFSETQRNKGNFPGRFSGRQFSNSRSEMNVSTLELGDSALYLCASSLESVFYEQYFGPGTRLTVT.

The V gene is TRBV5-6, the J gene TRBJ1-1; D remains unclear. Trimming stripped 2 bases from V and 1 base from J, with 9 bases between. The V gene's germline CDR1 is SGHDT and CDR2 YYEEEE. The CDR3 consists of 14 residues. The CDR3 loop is CASSLGKGNTEAFF. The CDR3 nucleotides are TGTGCCAGCAGCTTAGGAAAGGGGAACACTGAAGCTTTCTTT.